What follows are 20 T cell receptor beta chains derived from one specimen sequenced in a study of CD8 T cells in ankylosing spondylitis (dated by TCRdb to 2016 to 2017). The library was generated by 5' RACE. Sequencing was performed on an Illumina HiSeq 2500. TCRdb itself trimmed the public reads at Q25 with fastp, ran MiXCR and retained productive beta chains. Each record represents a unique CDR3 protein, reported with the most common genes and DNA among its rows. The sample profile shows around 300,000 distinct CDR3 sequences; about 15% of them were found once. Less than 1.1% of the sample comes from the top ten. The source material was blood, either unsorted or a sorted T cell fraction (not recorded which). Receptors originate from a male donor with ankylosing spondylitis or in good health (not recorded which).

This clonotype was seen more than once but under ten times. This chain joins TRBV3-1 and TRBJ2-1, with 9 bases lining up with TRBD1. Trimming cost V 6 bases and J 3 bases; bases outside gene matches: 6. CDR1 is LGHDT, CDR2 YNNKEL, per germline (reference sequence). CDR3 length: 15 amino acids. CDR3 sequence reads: CASRHGTGNYNEQFF. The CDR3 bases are TGTGCCAGCAGGCACGGGACAGGGAACTACAATGAGCAGTTCTTC.

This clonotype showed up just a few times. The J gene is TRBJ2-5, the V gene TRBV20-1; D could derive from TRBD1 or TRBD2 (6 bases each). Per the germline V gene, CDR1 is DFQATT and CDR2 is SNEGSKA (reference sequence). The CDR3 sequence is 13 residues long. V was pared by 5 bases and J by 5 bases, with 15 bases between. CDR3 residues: CSAFTPGAETQYF. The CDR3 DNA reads TGCAGTGCTTTCACCCCGGGGGCTGAGACCCAGTACTTC.

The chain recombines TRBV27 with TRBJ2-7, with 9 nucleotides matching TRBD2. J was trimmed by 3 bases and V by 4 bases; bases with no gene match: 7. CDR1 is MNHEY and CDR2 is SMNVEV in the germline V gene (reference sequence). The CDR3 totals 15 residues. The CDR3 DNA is TGTGCCAGCAGTTCGGGGGGCGGGAGGGTCTACGAGCAGTACTTC. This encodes CASSSGGGRVYEQYF.

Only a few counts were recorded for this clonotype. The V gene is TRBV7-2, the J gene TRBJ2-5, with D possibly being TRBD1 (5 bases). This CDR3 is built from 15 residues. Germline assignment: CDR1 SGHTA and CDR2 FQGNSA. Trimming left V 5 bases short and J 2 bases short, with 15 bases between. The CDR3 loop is CASSPRSGAQETQYF. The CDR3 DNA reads TGTGCCAGCAGCCCCCGTAGTGGGGCTCAAGAGACCCAGTACTTC.

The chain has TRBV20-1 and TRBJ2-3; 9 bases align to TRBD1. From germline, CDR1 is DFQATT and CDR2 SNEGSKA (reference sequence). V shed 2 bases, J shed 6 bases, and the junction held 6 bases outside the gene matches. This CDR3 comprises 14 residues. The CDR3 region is CSARPGQGIDTQYF. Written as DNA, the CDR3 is TGCAGTGCTAGACCGGGACAGGGTATCGATACGCAGTATTTT.

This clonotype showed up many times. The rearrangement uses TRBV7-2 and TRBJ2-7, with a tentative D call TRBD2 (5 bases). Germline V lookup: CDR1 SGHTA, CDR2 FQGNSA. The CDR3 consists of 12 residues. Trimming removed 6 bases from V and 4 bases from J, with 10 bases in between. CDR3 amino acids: CASSFGSYEQYF. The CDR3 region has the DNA TGTGCCAGCAGTTTTGGGAGTTACGAGCAGTACTTC.

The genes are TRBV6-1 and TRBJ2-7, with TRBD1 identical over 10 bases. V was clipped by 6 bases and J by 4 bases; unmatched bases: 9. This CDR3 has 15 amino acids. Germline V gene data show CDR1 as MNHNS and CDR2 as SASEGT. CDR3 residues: CASSRPGQGDYEQYF. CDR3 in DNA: TGTGCCAGCAGCCGCCCAGGACAGGGGGATTACGAGCAGTACTTC.

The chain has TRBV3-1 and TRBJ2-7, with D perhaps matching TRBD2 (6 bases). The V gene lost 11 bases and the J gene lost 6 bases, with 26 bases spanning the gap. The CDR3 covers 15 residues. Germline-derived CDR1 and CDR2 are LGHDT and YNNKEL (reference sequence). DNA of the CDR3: TGTGCCTGCTGCGCTCGGGGGAAGTGGGTCAGCGAGCAGTACTTC. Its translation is CACCARGKWVSEQYF.

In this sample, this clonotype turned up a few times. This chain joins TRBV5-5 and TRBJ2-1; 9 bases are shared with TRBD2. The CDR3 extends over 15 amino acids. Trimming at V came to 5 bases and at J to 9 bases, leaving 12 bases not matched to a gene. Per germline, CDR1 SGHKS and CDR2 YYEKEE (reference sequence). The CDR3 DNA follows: TGTGCCAGCAGTTCGGGGACTAGCCTTACCGGTGAGCAGTTCTTC. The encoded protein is CASSSGTSLTGEQFF.

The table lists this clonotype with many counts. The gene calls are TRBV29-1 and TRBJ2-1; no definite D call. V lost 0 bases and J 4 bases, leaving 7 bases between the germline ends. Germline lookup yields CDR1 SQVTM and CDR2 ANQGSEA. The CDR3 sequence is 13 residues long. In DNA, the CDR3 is TGCAGCGTTGAAGAAAATAGTTACAATGAGCAGTTCTTC. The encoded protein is CSVEENSYNEQFF.

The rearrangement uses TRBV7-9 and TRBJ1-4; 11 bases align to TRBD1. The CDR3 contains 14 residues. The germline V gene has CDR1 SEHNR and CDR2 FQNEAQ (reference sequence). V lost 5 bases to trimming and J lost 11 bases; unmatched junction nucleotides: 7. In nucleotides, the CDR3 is TGTGCCAGCAGCCAACCGGGACAGGGGGAGAAACTGTTTTTT. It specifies CASSQPGQGEKLFF.

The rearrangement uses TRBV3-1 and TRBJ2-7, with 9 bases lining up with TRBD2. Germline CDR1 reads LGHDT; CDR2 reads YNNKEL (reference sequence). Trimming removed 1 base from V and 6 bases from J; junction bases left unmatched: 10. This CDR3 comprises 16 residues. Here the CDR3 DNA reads TGTGCCAGCAGCCAAGGGGGCGGGAGGGCCTCTCTCGAGCAGTACTTC. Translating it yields CASSQGGGRASLEQYF.

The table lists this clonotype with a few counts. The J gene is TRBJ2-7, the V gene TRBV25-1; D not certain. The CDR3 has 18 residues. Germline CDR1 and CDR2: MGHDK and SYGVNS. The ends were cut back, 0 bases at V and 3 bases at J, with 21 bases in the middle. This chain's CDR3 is CASSEYVSRRTQRYEQYF. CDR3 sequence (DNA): TGTGCCAGCAGTGAATATGTGTCTAGGAGAACCCAACGCTACGAGCAGTACTTC.

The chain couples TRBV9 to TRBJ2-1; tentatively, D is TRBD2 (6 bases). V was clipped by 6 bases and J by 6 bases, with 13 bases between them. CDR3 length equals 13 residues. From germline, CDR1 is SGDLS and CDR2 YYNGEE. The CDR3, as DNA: TGTGCCAGCAATCGGGGGATCGGCAATGAGCAGTTCTTC. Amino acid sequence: CASNRGIGNEQFF.

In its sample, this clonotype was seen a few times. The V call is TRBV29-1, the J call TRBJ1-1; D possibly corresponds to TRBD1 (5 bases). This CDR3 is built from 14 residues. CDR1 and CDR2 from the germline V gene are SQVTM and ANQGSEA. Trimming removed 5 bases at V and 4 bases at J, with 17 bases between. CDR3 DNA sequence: TGCAGCGTTATAAGGGACCCCGGGTCCACTGAAGCTTTCTTT. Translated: CSVIRDPGSTEAFF.

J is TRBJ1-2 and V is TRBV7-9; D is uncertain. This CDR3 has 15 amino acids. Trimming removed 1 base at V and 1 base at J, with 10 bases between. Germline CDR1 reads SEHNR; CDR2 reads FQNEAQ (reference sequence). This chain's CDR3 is CASSLESGINYGYTF. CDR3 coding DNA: TGTGCCAGCAGCTTAGAATCGGGGATTAACTATGGCTACACCTTC.

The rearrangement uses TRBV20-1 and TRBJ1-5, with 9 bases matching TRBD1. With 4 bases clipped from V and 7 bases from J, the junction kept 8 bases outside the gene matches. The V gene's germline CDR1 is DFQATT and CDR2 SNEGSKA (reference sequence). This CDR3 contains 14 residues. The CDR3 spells CSAITGGAGQPQHF. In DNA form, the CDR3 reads TGCAGTGCTATTACAGGGGGCGCGGGCCAGCCCCAGCATTTT.

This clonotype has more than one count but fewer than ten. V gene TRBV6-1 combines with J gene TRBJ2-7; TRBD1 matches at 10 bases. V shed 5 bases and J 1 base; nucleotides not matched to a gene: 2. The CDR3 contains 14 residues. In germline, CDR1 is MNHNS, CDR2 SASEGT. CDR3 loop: CASSRTGGSYEQYF. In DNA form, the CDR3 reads TGTGCCAGCAGTAGGACAGGGGGATCCTACGAGCAGTACTTC.

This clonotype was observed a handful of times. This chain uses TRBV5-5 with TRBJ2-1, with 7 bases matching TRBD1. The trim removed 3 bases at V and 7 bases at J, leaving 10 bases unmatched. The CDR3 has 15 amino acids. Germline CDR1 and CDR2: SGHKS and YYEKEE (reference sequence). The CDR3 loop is CASSWGTGVANEQFF. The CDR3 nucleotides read TGTGCCAGCAGCTGGGGCACAGGGGTTGCGAATGAGCAGTTCTTC.

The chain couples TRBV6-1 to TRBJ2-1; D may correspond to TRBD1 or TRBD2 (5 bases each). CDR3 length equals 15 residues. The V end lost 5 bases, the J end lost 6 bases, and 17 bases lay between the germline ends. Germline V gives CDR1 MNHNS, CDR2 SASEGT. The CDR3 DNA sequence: TGTGCCAGCAGTCCCCTCCCGGGACCCCGCAATGAGCAGTTCTTC. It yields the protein CASSPLPGPRNEQFF.